The 3 T cell receptor beta chains listed next were all sequenced from one sample in a study of blood T cell repertoires in COVID-19 (dated by TCRdb to about 2020). Library generation was performed with the immunoSEQ multiplex PCR assay. TCRdb provides this immuneACCESS table in a form limited to in-frame rearrangements. Some clones are lacking; in checked studies, under half of them reflect an unresolved V gene, and why the rest are absent is not known. Present in this sample are 100,000 or so clones, about 83% of which were seen just once. The ten largest account for about 13% of the sample. The sample was peripheral blood. The receptors stem from a human donor in a cohort sampled during active COVID-19.

The rearrangement links TRBV20-1 to TRBJ2-7; D uncertain. V was cut by 0 bases and J by 3 bases, with 3 bases left in between. Germline V lookup: CDR1 DFQATT, CDR2 SNEGSKA (reference sequence). This CDR3 contains 11 residues. The CDR3 here is CSARDGYEQYF. The CDR3 region has the DNA TGCAGTGCTAGAGACGGCTACGAGCAGTACTTC.

The CDR3, as DNA: TGTGCCAGCTCACCAGGAACAGGGGGGCCCCAGTACTTC. The encoded protein is CASSPGTGGPQYF. The gene calls are TRBV18 and TRBJ2-5; 8 nucleotides match TRBD1. The CDR3 has 13 residues. The germline CDR1 and CDR2 sequences are KGHSH and LQKENI. The J segment lost 9 bases and the V segment lost 2 bases, leaving 5 bases of the junction unmatched.

The J gene is TRBJ1-2, the V gene TRBV11-2; D is uncertain. V gave up 5 bases and J gave up 8 bases, with 18 bases separating them. The CDR3 covers 14 residues. CDR1 and CDR2 (germline): SGHAT, FQNNGV. The CDR3 protein is CASSPEGGRGGYTF. As DNA, the CDR3 is TGTGCCAGCAGCCCCGAAGGAGGGAGAGGGGGCTACACCTTC.